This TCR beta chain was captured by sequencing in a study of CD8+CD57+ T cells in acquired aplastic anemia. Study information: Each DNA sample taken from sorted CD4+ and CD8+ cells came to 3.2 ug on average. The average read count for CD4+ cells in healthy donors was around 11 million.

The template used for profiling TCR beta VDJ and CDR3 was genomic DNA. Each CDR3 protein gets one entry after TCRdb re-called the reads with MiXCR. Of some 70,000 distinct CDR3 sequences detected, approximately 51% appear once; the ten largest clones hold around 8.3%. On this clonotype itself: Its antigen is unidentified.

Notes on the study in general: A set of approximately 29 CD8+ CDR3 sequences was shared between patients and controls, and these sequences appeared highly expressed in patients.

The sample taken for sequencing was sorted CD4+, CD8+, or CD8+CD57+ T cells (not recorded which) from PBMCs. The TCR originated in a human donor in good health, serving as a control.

The DNA for the CDR3 is TGTGCCAGCAGTTACTCCGGGACATCGAACACTGAAGCTTTCTTT. This sequence encodes CASSYSGTSNTEAFF. The chain has TRBV6-5 and TRBJ1-1; possible D gene TRBD1, 6 bases. V dropped 0 bases and J dropped 1 base, with 9 bases sitting between them. CDR3 size: 15 residues. Germline lookup yields CDR1 MNHEY and CDR2 SVGAGI.